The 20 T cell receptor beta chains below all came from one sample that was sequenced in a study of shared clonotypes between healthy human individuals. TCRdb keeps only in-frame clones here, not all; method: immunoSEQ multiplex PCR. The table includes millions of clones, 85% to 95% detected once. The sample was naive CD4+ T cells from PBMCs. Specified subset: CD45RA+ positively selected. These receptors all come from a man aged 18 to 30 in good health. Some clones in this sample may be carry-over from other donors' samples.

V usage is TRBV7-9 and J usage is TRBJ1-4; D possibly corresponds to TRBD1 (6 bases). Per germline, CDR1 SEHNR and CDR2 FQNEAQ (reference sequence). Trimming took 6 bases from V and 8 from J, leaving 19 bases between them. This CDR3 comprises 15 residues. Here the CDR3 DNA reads TGTGCCAGCAGGACCGCCACAGGGACACGGGAAAAACTGTTTTTT. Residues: CASRTATGTREKLFF.

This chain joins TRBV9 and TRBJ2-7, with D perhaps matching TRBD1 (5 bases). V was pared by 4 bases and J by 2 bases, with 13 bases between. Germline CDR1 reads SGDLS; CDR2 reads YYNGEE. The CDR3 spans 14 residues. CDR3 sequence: CASSPVDRPYEQYF. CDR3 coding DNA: TGTGCCAGCAGCCCGGTCGACAGACCCTACGAGCAGTACTTC.

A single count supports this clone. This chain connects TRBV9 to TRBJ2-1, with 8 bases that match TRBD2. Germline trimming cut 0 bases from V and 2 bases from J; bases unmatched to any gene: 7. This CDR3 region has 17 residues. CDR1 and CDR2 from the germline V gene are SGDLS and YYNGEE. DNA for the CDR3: TGTGCCAGCAGCGTAGCTCTAGGGCGGGAGGCCTACAATGAGCAGTTCTTC. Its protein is CASSVALGREAYNEQFF.

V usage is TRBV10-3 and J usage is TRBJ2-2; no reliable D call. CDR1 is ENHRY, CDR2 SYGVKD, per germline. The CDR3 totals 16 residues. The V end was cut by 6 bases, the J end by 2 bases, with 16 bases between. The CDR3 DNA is TGTGCCATCAGCCACCATACGGACGGAAACACCGGGGAGCTGTTTTTT. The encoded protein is CAISHHTDGNTGELFF.

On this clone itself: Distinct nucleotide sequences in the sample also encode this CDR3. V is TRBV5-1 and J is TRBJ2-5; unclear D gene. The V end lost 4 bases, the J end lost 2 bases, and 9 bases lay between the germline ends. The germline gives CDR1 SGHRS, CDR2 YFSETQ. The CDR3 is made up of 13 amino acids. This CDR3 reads CASSPRSQETQYF. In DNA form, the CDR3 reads TGCGCCAGCAGCCCCCGTAGTCAAGAGACCCAGTACTTC.

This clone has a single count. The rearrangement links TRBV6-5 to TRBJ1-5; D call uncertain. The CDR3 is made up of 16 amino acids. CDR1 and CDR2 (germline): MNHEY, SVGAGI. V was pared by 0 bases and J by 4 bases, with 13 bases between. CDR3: CASSYSKGRENQPQHF. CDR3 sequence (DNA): TGTGCCAGCAGTTACTCGAAAGGTAGGGAGAATCAGCCCCAGCATTTT.

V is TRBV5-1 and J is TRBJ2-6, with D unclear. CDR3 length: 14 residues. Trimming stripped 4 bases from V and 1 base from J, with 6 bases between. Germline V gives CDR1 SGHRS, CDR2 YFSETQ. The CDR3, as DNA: TGCGCCAGCAGCCCAATGTCTGGGGCCAACGTCCTGACTTTC. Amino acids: CASSPMSGANVLTF.

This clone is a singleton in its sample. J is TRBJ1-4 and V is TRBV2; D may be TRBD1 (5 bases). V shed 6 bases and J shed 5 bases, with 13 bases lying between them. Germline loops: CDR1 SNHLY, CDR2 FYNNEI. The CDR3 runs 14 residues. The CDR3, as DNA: TGTGCCAGCAGCGGGGGGGGAGCGAATGAAAAACTGTTTTTT. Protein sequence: CASSGGGANEKLFF. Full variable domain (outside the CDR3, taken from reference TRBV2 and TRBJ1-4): EPEVTQTPSHQVTQMGQEVILRCVPISNHLYFYWYRQILGQKVEFLVSFYNNEISEKSEIFDDQFSVERPDGSNFTLKIRSTKLEDSAMYFCASSGGGANEKLFFGSGTQLSVL.

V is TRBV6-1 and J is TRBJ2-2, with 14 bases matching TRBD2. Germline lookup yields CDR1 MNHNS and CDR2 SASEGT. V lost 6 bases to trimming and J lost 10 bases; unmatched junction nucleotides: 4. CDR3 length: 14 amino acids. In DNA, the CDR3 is TGTGCCAGCAGGGGGACTAGCGGGAGATTGGAGCTGTTTTTT. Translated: CASRGTSGRLELFF.

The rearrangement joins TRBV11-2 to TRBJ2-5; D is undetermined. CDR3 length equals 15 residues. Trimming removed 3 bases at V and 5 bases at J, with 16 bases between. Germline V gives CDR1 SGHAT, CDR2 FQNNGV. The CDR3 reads CASSLGSTAWETQYF. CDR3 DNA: TGTGCCAGCAGCTTGGGATCAACAGCTTGGGAGACCCAGTACTTC.

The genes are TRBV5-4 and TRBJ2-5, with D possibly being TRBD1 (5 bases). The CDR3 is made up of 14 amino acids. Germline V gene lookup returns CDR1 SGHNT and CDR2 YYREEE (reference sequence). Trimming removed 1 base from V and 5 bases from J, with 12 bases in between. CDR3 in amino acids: CASSLYQGVETQYF. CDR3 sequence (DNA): TGTGCCAGCAGCTTGTATCAGGGTGTGGAGACCCAGTACTTC. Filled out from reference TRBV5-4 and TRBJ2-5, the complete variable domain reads ETGVTQSPTHLIKTRGQQVTLRCSSQSGHNTVSWYQQALGQGPQFIFQYYREEENGRGNFPPRFSGLQFPNYSSELNVNALELDDSALYLCASSLYQGVETQYFGPGTRLLVL.

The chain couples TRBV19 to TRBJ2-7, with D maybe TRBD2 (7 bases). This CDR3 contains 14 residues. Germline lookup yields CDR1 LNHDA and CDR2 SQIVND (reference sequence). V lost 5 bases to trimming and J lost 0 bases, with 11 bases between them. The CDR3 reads CASSWGGSSYEQYF. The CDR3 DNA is TGTGCCAGTAGTTGGGGGGGCAGCTCCTACGAGCAGTACTTC.

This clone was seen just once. The CDR3 DNA follows: TGTGCCAGCAGCTTGGGGCCCAGCTCCGATACGCAGTATTTT. The encoded protein is CASSLGPSSDTQYF. This chain joins TRBV11-3 and TRBJ2-3; D is perhaps TRBD1 (5 bases). The CDR3 is 14 amino acids. The ends were cut back, 3 bases at V and 6 bases at J, with 13 bases in the middle. Germline V gives CDR1 SGHNT, CDR2 YENEEA.

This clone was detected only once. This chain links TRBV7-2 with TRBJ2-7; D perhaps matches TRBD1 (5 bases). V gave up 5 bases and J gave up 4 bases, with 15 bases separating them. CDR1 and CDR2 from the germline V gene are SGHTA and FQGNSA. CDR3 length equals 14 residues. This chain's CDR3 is CASSPRAGLYEQYF. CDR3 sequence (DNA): TGTGCCAGCAGCCCTCGGGCAGGGCTATACGAGCAGTACTTC.

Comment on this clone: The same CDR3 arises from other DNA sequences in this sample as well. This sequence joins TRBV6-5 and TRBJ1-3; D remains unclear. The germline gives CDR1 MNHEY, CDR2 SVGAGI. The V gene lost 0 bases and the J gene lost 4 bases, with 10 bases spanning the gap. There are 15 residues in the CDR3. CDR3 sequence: CASSYSKGSGNTIYF. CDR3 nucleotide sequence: TGTGCCAGCAGTTACTCGAAGGGCTCCGGAAACACCATATATTTT.

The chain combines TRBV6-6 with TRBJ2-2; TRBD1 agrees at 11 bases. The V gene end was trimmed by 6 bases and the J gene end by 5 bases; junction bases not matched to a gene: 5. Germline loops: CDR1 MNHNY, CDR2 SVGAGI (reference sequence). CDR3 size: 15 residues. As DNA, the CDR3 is TGTGCCAGCAGACCCGGGACAGGGGGGACCGGGGAGCTGTTTTTT. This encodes CASRPGTGGTGELFF.

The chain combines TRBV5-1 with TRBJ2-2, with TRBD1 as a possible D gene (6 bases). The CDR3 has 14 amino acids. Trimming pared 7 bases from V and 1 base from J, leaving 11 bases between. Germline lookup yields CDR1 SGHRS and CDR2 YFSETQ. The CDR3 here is CASGNRENTGELFF. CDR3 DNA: TGCGCCAGCGGAAACAGGGAGAACACCGGGGAGCTGTTTTTT.

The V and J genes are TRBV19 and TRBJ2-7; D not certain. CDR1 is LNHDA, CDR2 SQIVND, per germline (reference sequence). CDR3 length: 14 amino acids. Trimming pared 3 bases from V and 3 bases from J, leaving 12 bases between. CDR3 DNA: TGTGCCAGTAGTATTTTGGTGGCCCGCTACGAGCAGTACTTC. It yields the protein CASSILVARYEQYF.

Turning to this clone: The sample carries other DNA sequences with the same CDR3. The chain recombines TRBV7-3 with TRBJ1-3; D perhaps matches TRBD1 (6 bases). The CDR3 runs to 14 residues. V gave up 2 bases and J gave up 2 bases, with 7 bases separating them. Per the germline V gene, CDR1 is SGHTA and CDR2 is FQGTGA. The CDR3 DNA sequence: TGTGCCAGCAGCTTAGGGACAACTGGAAACACCATATATTTT. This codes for CASSLGTTGNTIYF. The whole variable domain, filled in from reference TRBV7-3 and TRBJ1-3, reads GAGVSQTPSNKVTEKGKYVELRCDPISGHTALYWYRQSLGQGPEFLIYFQGTGAADDSGLPNDRFFAVRPEGSVSTLKIQRTERGDSAVYLCASSLGTTGNTIYFGEGSWLTVV.

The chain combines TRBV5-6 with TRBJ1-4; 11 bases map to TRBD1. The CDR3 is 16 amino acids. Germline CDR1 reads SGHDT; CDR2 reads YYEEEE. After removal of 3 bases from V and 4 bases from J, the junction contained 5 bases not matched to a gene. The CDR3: CASSSRTGGHNEKLFF. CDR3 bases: TGTGCCAGCAGCTCGCGGACAGGGGGCCATAATGAAAAACTGTTTTTT.